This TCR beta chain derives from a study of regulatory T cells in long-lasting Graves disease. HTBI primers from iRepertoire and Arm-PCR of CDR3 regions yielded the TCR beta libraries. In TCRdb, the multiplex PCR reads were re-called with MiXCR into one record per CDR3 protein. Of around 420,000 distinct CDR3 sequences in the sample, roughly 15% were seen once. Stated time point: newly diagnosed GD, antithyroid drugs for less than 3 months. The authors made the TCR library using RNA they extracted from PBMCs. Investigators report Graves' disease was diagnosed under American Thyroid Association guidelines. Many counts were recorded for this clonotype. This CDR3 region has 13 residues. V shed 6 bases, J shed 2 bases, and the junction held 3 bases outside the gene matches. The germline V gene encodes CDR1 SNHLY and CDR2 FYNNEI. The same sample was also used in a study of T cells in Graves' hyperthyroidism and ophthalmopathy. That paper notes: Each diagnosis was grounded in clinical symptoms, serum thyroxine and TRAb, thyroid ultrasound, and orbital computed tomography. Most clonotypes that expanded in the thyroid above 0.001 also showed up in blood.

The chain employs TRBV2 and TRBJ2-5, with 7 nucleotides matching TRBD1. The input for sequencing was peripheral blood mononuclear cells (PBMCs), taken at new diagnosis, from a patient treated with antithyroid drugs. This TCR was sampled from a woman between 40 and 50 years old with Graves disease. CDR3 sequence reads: CASSGDRQETQYF. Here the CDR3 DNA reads TGTGCCAGCAGCGGGGACAGACAAGAGACCCAGTACTTC.